These 20 T cell receptor beta chains were sequenced from one sample in a study of cytomegalovirus exposure and HLA in healthy donors. In the PCR, 60 Vbeta and 13 Jbeta primers were used. The data were produced by immunoSEQ multiplex PCR, yet TCRdb's version contains in-frame clones alone and is incomplete. The sample has about 160,000 clones; roughly 81% are singletons. The sample consisted of PBMCs. The receptors originated from a woman between 50 and 59 years old in good health and CMV-seronegative.

The gene calls are TRBV7-9 and TRBJ1-2, with TRBD1 identical over 9 bases. The germline gives CDR1 SEHNR, CDR2 FQNEAQ (reference sequence). With V trimmed by 5 bases and J by 1 base, 5 bases remained unmatched. CDR3 length equals 15 residues. Here the CDR3 reads CASSPPGQGNYGYTF. CDR3 in DNA: TGTGCCAGCAGCCCTCCGGGACAGGGTAACTATGGCTACACCTTC.

The genes are TRBV11-2 and TRBJ2-7, with a weak D call TRBD2 (6 bases). This CDR3 contains 13 residues. Trimming removed 5 bases at V and 4 bases at J, with 12 bases between. Germline V lookup: CDR1 SGHAT, CDR2 FQNNGV. Written as DNA, the CDR3 is TGTGCCAGCAGCGGTCTGGGGGGATACGAGCAGTACTTC. The encoded protein is CASSGLGGYEQYF.

This chain uses TRBV6-6 with TRBJ2-7; TRBD1 might be the D (5 bases). V shed 0 bases and J shed 4 bases, with 10 bases lying between them. The CDR3 extends over 14 amino acids. CDR1 is MNHNY, CDR2 SVGAGI, per germline (reference sequence). The CDR3 sequence is CASSYSSPGYEQYF. The CDR3 DNA is TGTGCCAGCAGTTACTCGTCTCCAGGGTACGAGCAGTACTTC.

V is TRBV7-9 and J is TRBJ2-5, with 8 bases identical to TRBD2. This CDR3 spans 14 amino acids. From germline, CDR1 is SEHNR and CDR2 FQNEAQ (reference sequence). V trimming: 5 bases; J trimming: 4 bases; junction bases outside the gene matches: 6. The CDR3 DNA follows: TGTGCCAGCAGCCCCGGGGGGGGAGGAGAGACCCAGTACTTC. This sequence encodes CASSPGGGGETQYF.

This clone was counted only a few times. V gene TRBV5-6 combines with J gene TRBJ1-2; maybe TRBD1 (5 bases). V was trimmed by 4 bases and J by 4 bases, leaving 11 bases between them. This CDR3 comprises 13 residues. Germline V gene data show CDR1 as SGHDT and CDR2 as YYEEEE. The CDR3 is CASSPDNLYGYTF. CDR3 DNA: TGTGCCAGCAGCCCGGACAACCTCTATGGCTACACCTTC.

The chain has TRBV7-3 and TRBJ2-7, with D perhaps matching TRBD1 (5 bases). The length of the CDR3 is 15 residues. In germline, CDR1 is SGHTA, CDR2 FQGTGA. V lost 2 bases and J lost 0, with 11 bases in between. The DNA for the CDR3 is TGTGCCAGCAGCTTAGACACAGGTAGCTCCTACGAGCAGTACTTC. Its protein is CASSLDTGSSYEQYF. Full variable domain (remainder filled in from reference TRBV7-3 and TRBJ2-7): GAGVSQTPSNKVTEKGKYVELRCDPISGHTALYWYRQSLGQGPEFLIYFQGTGAADDSGLPNDRFFAVRPEGSVSTLKIQRTERGDSAVYLCASSLDTGSSYEQYFGPGTRLTVT.

This clone was seen only once. V gene TRBV9 combines with J gene TRBJ2-1, with TRBD1 matching over 7 bases. J gave up 5 bases and V 3 bases, and 11 bases lay outside the gene matches. This CDR3 region has 16 residues. The germline gives CDR1 SGDLS, CDR2 YYNGEE. This CDR3 is CASSEAPQGDHNEQFF. The CDR3, as DNA: TGTGCCAGCAGCGAGGCCCCGCAGGGGGATCACAATGAGCAGTTCTTC.

This clone has just a few counts. The rearrangement joins TRBV6-1 to TRBJ2-1; 10 nucleotides agree with TRBD2. The CDR3 consists of 15 residues. The V and J ends lost 4 bases and 0 bases, in that order; junction bases with no gene match: 0. Germline values: CDR1 MNHNS, CDR2 SASEGT. CDR3 sequence (DNA): TGTGCCAGCAGTGGGACTAGCGGCTCCTACAATGAGCAGTTCTTC. Protein product: CASSGTSGSYNEQFF.

V usage is TRBV7-2 and J usage is TRBJ2-7; D is perhaps TRBD1 (6 bases). CDR3 length: 15 amino acids. Looked up from germline, CDR1 is SGHTA and CDR2 is FQGNSA. The ends were cut back, 4 bases at V and 9 bases at J, with 22 bases in the middle. The DNA of the CDR3 is TGTGCCAGCAGCTCCCTAGGGGGATTCAATCCGAGGCAGTACTTC. It specifies CASSSLGGFNPRQYF.

CDR3 nucleotides: TGTGCCAGCAGTACTGGGACAGGGGGCCGGAATCAGCCCCAGCATTTT. This translates into CASSTGTGGRNQPQHF. The V call is TRBV5-6, the J call TRBJ1-5, with 12 bases matching TRBD1. CDR1 SGHDT and CDR2 YYEEEE come from the germline V gene. V dropped 5 bases and J dropped 4; count of bases not matched to a gene: 7. The CDR3 totals 16 residues.

The J gene is TRBJ2-7, the V gene TRBV10-1, with 11 positions matching TRBD2. The CDR3 runs to 14 residues. Germline CDR1 reads WNHNN; CDR2 reads SYGVQD (reference sequence). The trim removed 4 bases at V and 3 bases at J, leaving 2 bases unmatched. The CDR3 bases are TGCGCCAGCAGTGTAGCGGGGGGGCTCTACGAGCAGTACTTC. This codes for CASSVAGGLYEQYF.

The chain employs TRBV19 and TRBJ2-2, with D possibly being TRBD1 (6 bases). CDR3 length: 14 amino acids. V lost 8 bases, J lost 3 bases, and 13 bases lay in between. CDR1 and CDR2 from the germline V gene are LNHDA and SQIVND (reference sequence). The CDR3 nucleotides are TGTGCCAGTCGACTACAGGGATACACCGGGGAGCTGTTTTTT. Protein product: CASRLQGYTGELFF.

This sequence joins TRBV28 and TRBJ2-3, with TRBD1 matching over 12 bases. CDR3 length: 18 amino acids. V lost 1 base, J lost 0 bases, and 5 bases stayed unmatched. Germline V gene data show CDR1 as MDHEN and CDR2 as SYDVKM. CDR3 coding DNA: TGTGCCAGCAGTTTATTTGGGACAGGGGGCACTAGCACAGATACGCAGTATTTT. As protein: CASSLFGTGGTSTDTQYF.

The chain uses TRBV11-2 and TRBJ2-7, with D possibly being TRBD1 (6 bases). Trimming shortened V by 2 bases and J by 2 bases, and 10 bases separated the two germline ends. CDR3 length: 14 amino acids. Germline V gene sequence: CDR1 SGHAT, CDR2 FQNNGV. CDR3 bases: TGTGCCAGCAGCTTATATACAGGGACCTACGAGCAGTACTTC. Its protein is CASSLYTGTYEQYF.

V usage is TRBV19 and J usage is TRBJ2-1, with 8 positions matching TRBD2. CDR1 and CDR2 (germline): LNHDA, SQIVND (reference sequence). V lost 5 bases to trimming and J lost 7 bases; unmatched junction nucleotides: 7. The CDR3 is 14 residues long. CDR3 sequence: CASSASGGGNEQFF. CDR3 in DNA: TGTGCCAGTAGTGCGTCGGGGGGGGGTAATGAGCAGTTCTTC.

This chain uses TRBV4-2 with TRBJ1-4; weak D call: TRBD1 (6 bases). Germline CDR1 reads LGHNA; CDR2 reads YNFKEQ. The CDR3 extends over 16 amino acids. Trimming cost V 0 bases and J 3 bases, with 11 bases left between them. As DNA, the CDR3 is TGTGCCAGCAGCCAAGAGGGAACAGGGTCTAATGAAAAACTGTTTTTT. As protein: CASSQEGTGSNEKLFF.

The chain carries TRBV6-5 and TRBJ1-4; D not certain. Looked up from germline, CDR1 is MNHEY and CDR2 is SVGAGI. The ends were cut back, 5 bases at V and 5 bases at J, with 15 bases in the middle. This CDR3 contains 15 residues. CDR3 bases: TGTGCCAGCAGTAACGACGGGTCAAGCAATGAAAAACTGTTTTTT. Translated, it gives CASSNDGSSNEKLFF.

J is TRBJ2-5 and V is TRBV7-8; TRBD2 might be the D (6 bases). This CDR3 spans 16 amino acids. Trimming took off 4 bases at V and 5 bases at J, with 20 bases between the two ends. Germline CDR1 reads SGHVS; CDR2 reads FQNEAQ. In DNA, the CDR3 is TGTGCCAGCAGCTCCAGGGTAGCGGATATCCGGGAGACCCAGTACTTC. Translation gives CASSSRVADIRETQYF.

This clone was recorded a few times. The V call is TRBV4-3, the J call TRBJ1-4, with 9 nucleotides matching TRBD1. CDR1 is LGHNA and CDR2 is YSLEER in the germline V gene. There are 15 residues in the CDR3. Unmatched junction bases numbered 5, after V lost 1 base and J lost 8 bases. CDR3 nucleotide sequence: TGCGCCAGCAGCCAAGGGACAGGGGTGGACGAAAAACTGTTTTTT. Its protein product is CASSQGTGVDEKLFF.

This clone appeared a single time. V gene TRBV13 combines with J gene TRBJ2-3, with 7 nucleotides matching TRBD1. CDR1 and CDR2 (germline): PRHDT, FYEKMQ (reference sequence). This CDR3 region has 13 residues. The CDR3 is CATPGGSTDTQYF. In DNA, the CDR3 is TGTGCAACCCCAGGGGGAAGCACAGATACGCAGTATTTT.